The 5 T cell receptor beta chains given below trace back to one sample, sequenced in a study of blood T cell repertoires in COVID-19. TCRdb keeps only in-frame clones here, not all; method: immunoSEQ multiplex PCR. The repertoire holds around 38,000 clones, with about nine tenths as singletons. The specimen sequenced was peripheral blood. These receptors were obtained from a human donor in a cohort sampled during active COVID-19.

This clone has only a few counts. At one of its ends the junction is not consistent with the germline gene, which may arise from a read error. The chain links TRBV18 to TRBJ2-4; D is perhaps TRBD2 (6 bases). The CDR3 consists of 12 residues. Germline V lookup: CDR1 KGHSH, CDR2 LQKENI. CDR3 loop: CATSPAGGAGRF. DNA of the CDR3: TGTGCCACCTCACCGGCAGGCGGGGCCGGCCGCTTC.

The CDR3 loop reads CASGVGGSYEQYF. Here the CDR3 DNA reads TGTGCCAGCGGGGTCGGCGGGTCCTACGAGCAGTACTTC. V is TRBV3-1 (or the pseudogene TRBV3-2) and J is TRBJ2-7; D possibly corresponds to TRBD2 (5 bases). Germline CDR1 and CDR2: LGHDT and YNNKEL (reference sequence). This CDR3 has 13 residues. V was cut by 8 bases and J by 1 base, with 12 bases left in between.

The chain joins TRBV19 to TRBJ1-2; tentative D call: TRBD1 (5 bases). The CDR3 is 15 amino acids. V was pared by 0 bases and J by 2 bases, with 10 bases between. The germline V gene has CDR1 LNHDA and CDR2 SQIVND (reference sequence). CDR3 in amino acids: CASSIEAGQNYGYTF. CDR3 bases: TGTGCCAGTAGTATAGAAGCGGGGCAAAACTATGGCTACACCTTC.

This clone was found once. CDR3 amino acids: CASSPSYRGRWQETQYF. The DNA for the CDR3 is TGTGCCAGCAGCCCGAGTTACAGGGGAAGGTGGCAAGAGACCCAGTACTTC. This sequence joins TRBV5-4 and TRBJ2-5; 7 bases are shared with TRBD1. The CDR3 sequence is 17 residues long. CDR1 and CDR2 from the germline V gene are SGHNT and YYREEE (reference sequence). The junction had 14 bases not matched to a gene; V was cut back by 4 bases and J by 2 bases.

The CDR3 reads CASSEARGLAGGQESYNEQFF. In nucleotides, the CDR3 is TGTGCCAGCAGTGAAGCTAGGGGACTAGCGGGGGGGCAGGAATCCTACAATGAGCAGTTCTTC. The chain employs TRBV2 and TRBJ2-1, with TRBD2 matching over 16 bases. CDR1 is SNHLY and CDR2 is FYNNEI in the germline V gene. The ends lost 0 bases at V and 1 base at J; junction bases unmatched: 9. The CDR3 covers 21 residues.